This T cell receptor beta chain comes out of a study of cytomegalovirus exposure and HLA in healthy donors. Germline CDR1 and CDR2: MNHEY and SVGAGI. The CDR3 loop spans 15 amino acids. Trimming at V came to 4 bases and at J to 1 base, leaving 4 bases not matched to a gene. Produced via immunoSEQ multiplex PCR; TCRdb's table is partial and in-frame only. The sample shows 250,000 to 400,000 clones, roughly 87% of them seen only once. Of note for this clone: What it binds is not known.

Study results and caveats: The study flagged 150 to 200 TCR beta chains as cytomegalovirus-associated.

The chain couples TRBV6-5 to TRBJ1-1; 9 bases are a match to TRBD1. The receptor's source is a woman in her thirties in good health and CMV-seropositive. The sequencing sample was made of PBMCs. CDR3 sequence reads: CASSWDRETNTEAFF. In DNA, the CDR3 is TGTGCCAGCAGTTGGGACAGGGAGACGAACACTGAAGCTTTCTTT.